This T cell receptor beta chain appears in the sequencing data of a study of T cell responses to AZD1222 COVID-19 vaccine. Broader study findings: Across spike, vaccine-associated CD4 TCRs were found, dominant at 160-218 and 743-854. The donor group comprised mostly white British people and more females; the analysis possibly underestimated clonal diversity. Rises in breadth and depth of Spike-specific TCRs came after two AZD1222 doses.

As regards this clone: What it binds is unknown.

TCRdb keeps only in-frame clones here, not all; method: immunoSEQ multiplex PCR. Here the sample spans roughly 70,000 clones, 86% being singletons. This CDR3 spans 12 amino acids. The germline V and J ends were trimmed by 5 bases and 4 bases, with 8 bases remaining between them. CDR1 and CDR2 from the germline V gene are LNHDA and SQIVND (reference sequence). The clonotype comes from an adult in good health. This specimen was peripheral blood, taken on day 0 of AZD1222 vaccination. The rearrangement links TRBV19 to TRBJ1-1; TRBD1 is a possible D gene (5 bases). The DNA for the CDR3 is TGTGCCAGTAGTTGGGGCGCCACTGAAGCTTTCTTT. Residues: CASSWGATEAFF.